The 2 T cell receptor beta chains listed next were all sequenced from one sample in a study of molecular identifiers for immune sequencing clone quantification. TCRdb redid the calling of the PCR reads with MiXCR, one entry per CDR3 protein. The table includes roughly 300,000 distinct CDR3 sequences, about 23% detected once. What was sequenced was naive CD8+ T cells from blood, with Jurkat cell RNA spiked in. Subset in this sample: FACS-sorted CD8+CD4-CCR7+CD45RA+ naive T cells. The receptor set was obtained from a human donor in good health. Some libraries in this study had Jurkat cell RNA spiked in.

The rearrangement links TRBV12-3 or TRBV12-4 to TRBJ2-2; TRBD2 aligns across 9 bases. J lost 5 bases, V lost 5 bases, and 9 bases had no gene match. The CDR3 runs to 16 residues. The CDR3 DNA follows: TGTGCCAGCAGTCCCATAGCGGGAGCGGGTACCGGGGAGCTGTTTTTT. Encoded protein: CASSPIAGAGTGELFF.

This clonotype was seen at least ten times. The chain is built from TRBV28 and TRBJ2-1; D possibly corresponds to TRBD2 (6 bases). CDR1 is MDHEN and CDR2 is SYDVKM in the germline V gene. This CDR3 spans 14 amino acids. Trimming cost V 5 bases and J 9 bases, with 17 bases left between them. CDR3 bases: TGTGCCAGCAGTCCTGAGGGACTGCTCTTTGAGCAGTTCTTC. Translation: CASSPEGLLFEQFF.